The subject of this entry is one T cell receptor beta chain. The specificity of this receptor is unknown. The library was produced with the immunoSEQ multiplex PCR assay. For the multiplex PCR, a mixture combining 60 forward primers for TCR Vbeta segments and 13 reverse primers for TCR Jbeta segments was used. Amplification of the CDR3 region of rearranged TCR beta genes was performed with a multiplex PCR assay on genomic DNA. The amplified TCR beta libraries were sequenced on the Illumina HiSeq System as 87-base-pair reads. In the original analysis: In a later analysis, some 80 million unique TCR beta chains were counted across the 690 or so repertoires, and about 10 million of these chains were shared by at least two donors. Raw reads were error-corrected and collapsed into unique sequences by a nearest-neighbor algorithm in which closely related sequences were merged to remove PCR and sequencing errors. To assign V, D and J gene segments, CDR3 sequences were aligned to IMGT reference sequences. For a sequence to be retained, a match of at least six nucleotides to both a V gene segment and a J gene segment was required. Rearrangements were classified as productive when the CDR3 lacked stop codons and remained in frame with V and J, and all other rearrangements were classified as non-productive. CDR3 was defined by IMGT convention, running from the second conserved V-encoded cysteine to the conserved J-encoded phenylalanine. In an earlier analysis of around 640 of the donors, sequences lacking an unambiguous match to a single V gene segment were excluded. In an earlier analysis of a few hundred of the donors, V segments were called functional above 56.7% productive rearrangements and were called segregating when the between-donor standard deviation exceeded 5%. A statistical classification framework was developed to diagnose cytomegalovirus status using the catalog of TCR beta chain sequences. A later analysis assigned V and J genes by comparing TCR nucleotide sequences with IMGT/GENE-DB human TR gene sequences. A later analysis assigned CDR3 sequences and most-parsimonious VDJ recombination scenarios with the TCRdist pipeline. In a later analysis, every TCR beta chain was defined by the combination of its CDR3 amino acid sequence and its V-gene family, and reads without a unique V-gene family were dropped. In a later analysis, nearly 600 highly shared, low-generation-probability nucleotide sequences were removed to address suspected cross-contamination and a sequencing artifact. A later analysis calculated a clonal expansion index for each public chain from normalized within-repertoire ranks of inferred template counts. In a later analysis, generation probabilities were computed using a VDJ recombination model fitted to out-of-frame rearrangements, and the results were checked against IGoR. In a later analysis, hypergeometric tests were used to score TCR-TCR, TCR-HLA and TCR-CMV co-occurrence, with a repertoire-size bias correction applied to TCR pairs. A later analysis estimated false discovery rates by permuting HLA or CMV assignments 20 times. In a later analysis, co-occurring TCRs were grouped using DBSCAN, with TCRdist sequence similarity added in when clustering inside HLA-allele-positive subsets. Repertoires with fewer than 30,000 or more than 120,000 public chains, plus five repertoires with anomalous nucleotide sharing, were excluded from co-occurrence clustering. The clones in this table, taken by TCRdb from immuneACCESS, are in-frame only. Not every clone is retained; where verified, under half of the shortfall comes from an unresolved V gene, and the cause of the rest is unknown. The DNA gave D and trimming, while V, J and clone size come from that table. The sample table includes approximately 79,000 clones. The ten largest account for 0.83% of the sample.

The data stem from a study of cytomegalovirus exposure and HLA in healthy donors (dated by TCRdb to about 2017). Background on the whole study: In an earlier analysis of fewer than 750 of the donors, 276 Gb of sequence data and approximately 120 million unique TCR beta sequences from about 179 million T cells were reported. In a later genetic analysis, genome-wide SNP genotypes for about 55% of the roughly 670 donors were used, and that subset was treated as a discovery cohort. The genetic ancestry cluster associated with self-reported Caucasian donors included roughly 84% of the 398 genotyped donors. Four or five DR-DQ haplotypes were handled as single units for association and clustering, since linkage in the cohort was strong. The study used immunosequencing to profile the T cell repertoires of 600 to 850 subjects and linked those repertoires to cytomegalovirus serostatus. In an earlier analysis of around 540 of the donors, high-throughput TCR beta sequencing was used to judge whether each TCR beta V gene segment behaved as functional or pseudogenic. Roughly 300 gigabases of sequencing data and 91 million or so unique TCR sequences made up an early release that covered 640 HLA-typed donors. The later analysis used no new phenotypic data to find candidate immune exposures, relying instead on TCR beta sequences and their occurrence across donors. High-throughput TCR immunosequencing, statistical association of individual TCRs with disease status, and machine learning were combined to predict cytomegalovirus infection status. The number of typed donors differed by locus: roughly 629-630 for A, B, C, DRB1 and DQB1; 522 for DQA1; 606 for DPA1; and around 450 for DPB1. In a later analysis, previously published TCR beta repertoires from about 670 donors were re-analyzed and high-resolution HLA genotyping was added so that TCR occurrence patterns could be studied. In addition to the first cohort of approximately 650 subjects, a separate validation cohort of approximately 130 different subjects was used. Across 398 genotyped donors of the cohort, an average of roughly 200,000 unique TCR beta nucleotide sequences per donor were sequenced, and about a sixth of those sequences were non-productive. Every repertoire in the discovery cohort had been generated on one and the same sequencing platform. Donor age, sex, ethnicity and CMV serostatus were compiled alongside the repertoire data. The aim of the study was to test whether cataloging public T cell receptors could identify signatures of past pathogen exposure. Class I and class II HLA loci were covered by the typing at four-digit resolution.

Inclusive of the bounding cysteine and phenylalanine, the CDR3 is 12 residues long. Of all the DNA, just the CDR3 is kept, 36 bases in frame from base 1. V sheds 0 bases and J sheds 5 bases, leaving 5 bases between their ends. Based on the germline V gene, the CDR1 and CDR2 sequences are SGDLS and YYNGEE. Findings and caveats that apply to the study as a whole: Because counts were too low, roughly 17 rarely observed V segments, including chromosome 9 orphons, were left out of the earlier analysis of 500 to 750 of the donors. In an earlier analysis of several hundred of the donors, most TCR beta V segments were observed in productive rearrangements about 87% or about 30% of the time, broadly matching IMGT annotations. Strong co-occurrence of HLA alleles, especially DR and DQ, made assigning TCR associations to individual alleles difficult. For the cohort, immune exposure information was limited to CMV serostatus. In a later genetic analysis, a missense DCLRE1C variant was associated with V-gene and J-gene trimming of TCR beta chains, and the association was replicated in an independent cohort. Specific HLA alleles were associated with 15,000 to 20,000 TCR beta sequences at a false discovery rate of 0.05 in a later analysis. The classifier was reported to diagnose cytomegalovirus status with high specificity and sensitivity in both the original cohort and the validation cohort. According to a later analysis, parvovirus B19, influenza, CMV and Epstein-Barr virus appeared linked to several top co-occurrence clusters. A further reported finding was that TCR beta sequences accurately predicted the HLA-A and HLA-B alleles for most subjects in the first cohort. Across donors, most TCR sequences were observed very rarely, whereas some public TCRs were present in many individuals. The authors suggested that the approach could potentially be extended to other disease states and immunological phenotypes. In a later analysis, most CMV-associated TCR beta chains were found to appear HLA-restricted, with HLA associations seemingly driven largely by CMV exposure. According to a later genetic analysis, donors in an Asian-associated ancestry cluster had fewer N-insertions in productive TCRs than the roughly 670-donor mean. The study gave a list of over 150 TCR beta chains associated with cytomegalovirus. A later analysis found that HLA-associated TCR beta chains were more clonally expanded and had lower generation probabilities than equally common non-associated chains. Sequencing depth was assumed to be roughly uniform across donors in the presence/absence analyses, though that assumption may not hold. According to a later analysis, TCR association rates differed among HLA loci, with DRB1 alleles showing the most associated TCRs and HLA-C alleles showing the fewest. A cluster of highly shared sequence variants was judged likely to represent a technical artifact of the sequencing pipeline. HLA typing was unavailable for some donors at each locus, so association tests used only the typed subset. Linkage disequilibrium might explain the correlated functional status among segregating V segments, but an unknown experimental factor could not be ruled out. Some IMGT-functional V segments, including TRBV6-2 and TRBV6-3, could not be distinguished by the 87-base-pair reads and were therefore excluded. In vitro tests confirmed that a few of the cytomegalovirus-associated TCR beta chains recognize cytomegalovirus antigens. This cohort had only TCR beta chains sequenced, and the lack of alpha or paired-chain data limited which features could be detected.

The cohort was made up of roughly 670 healthy bone marrow donors. All cohort members were sampled while nominally healthy, although unrecorded immune exposures were likely present. The donor was CMV seronegative and was included in the group of approximately 350 seronegative cohort members. Every donor gave a peripheral blood sample, and the peripheral blood mononuclear cells from that sample were used for TCR beta sequencing. The Qiagen DNeasy Blood Extraction Kit was used to extract genomic DNA from the blood cell samples. The chain joins TRBV9 to TRBJ2-5, with the D gene uncertain. The sample taken for sequencing was PBMCs. The receptor was isolated from a boy aged 10-17 years in good health and CMV-seronegative. The nucleotide sequence reads TGTGCCAGCAGCGTAGATCGGGAGACCCAGTACTTC. This translates into CASSVDRETQYF. The entire variable domain, with the stretches around the CDR3 drawn from the reference TRBV9 and TRBJ2-5 proteins, is DSGVTQTPKHLITATGQRVTLRCSPRSGDLSVYWYQQSLDQGLQFLIQYYNGEERAKGNILERFSAQQFPDLHSELNLSSLELGDSALYFCASSVDRETQYFGPGTRLLVL.